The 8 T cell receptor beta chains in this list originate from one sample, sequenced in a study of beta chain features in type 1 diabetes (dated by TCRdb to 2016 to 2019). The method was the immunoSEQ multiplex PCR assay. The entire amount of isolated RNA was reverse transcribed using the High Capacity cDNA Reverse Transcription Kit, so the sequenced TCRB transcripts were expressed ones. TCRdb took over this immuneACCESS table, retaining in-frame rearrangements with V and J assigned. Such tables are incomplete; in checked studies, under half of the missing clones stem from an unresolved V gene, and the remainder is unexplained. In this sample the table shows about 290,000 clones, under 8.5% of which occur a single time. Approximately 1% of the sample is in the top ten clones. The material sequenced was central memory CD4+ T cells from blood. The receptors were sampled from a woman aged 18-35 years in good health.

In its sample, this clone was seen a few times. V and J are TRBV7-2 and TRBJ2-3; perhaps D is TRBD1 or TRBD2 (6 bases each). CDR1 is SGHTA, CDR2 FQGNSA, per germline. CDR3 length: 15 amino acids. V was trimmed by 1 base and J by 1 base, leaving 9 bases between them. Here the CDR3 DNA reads TGTGCCAGCAGCTTAGAGGGGGGCGGCACAGATACGCAGTATTTT. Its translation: CASSLEGGGTDTQYF.

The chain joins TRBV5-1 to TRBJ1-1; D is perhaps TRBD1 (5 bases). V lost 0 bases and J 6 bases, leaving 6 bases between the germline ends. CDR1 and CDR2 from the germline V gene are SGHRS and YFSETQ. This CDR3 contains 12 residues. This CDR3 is CASSLEGAEAFF. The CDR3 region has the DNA TGCGCCAGCAGCTTGGAAGGGGCTGAAGCTTTCTTT.

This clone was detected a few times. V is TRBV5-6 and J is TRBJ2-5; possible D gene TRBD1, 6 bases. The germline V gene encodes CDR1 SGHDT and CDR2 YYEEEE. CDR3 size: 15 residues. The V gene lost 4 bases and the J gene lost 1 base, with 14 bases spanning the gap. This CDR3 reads CASSPGDTPQETQYF. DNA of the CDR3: TGTGCCAGCAGCCCCGGGGACACACCCCAAGAGACCCAGTACTTC.

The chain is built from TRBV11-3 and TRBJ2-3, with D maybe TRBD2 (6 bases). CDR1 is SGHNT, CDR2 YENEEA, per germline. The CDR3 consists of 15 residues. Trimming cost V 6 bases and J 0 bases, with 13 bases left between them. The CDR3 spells CASSPLGTSTDTQYF. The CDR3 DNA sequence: TGTGCCAGCAGTCCTTTAGGGACTAGCACAGATACGCAGTATTTT. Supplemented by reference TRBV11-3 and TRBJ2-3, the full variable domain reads EAGVVQSPRYKIIEKKQPVAFWCNPISGHNTLYWYLQNLGQGPELLIRYENEEAVDDSQLPKDRFSAERLKGVDSTLKIQPAELGDSAVYLCASSPLGTSTDTQYFGPGTRLTVL.

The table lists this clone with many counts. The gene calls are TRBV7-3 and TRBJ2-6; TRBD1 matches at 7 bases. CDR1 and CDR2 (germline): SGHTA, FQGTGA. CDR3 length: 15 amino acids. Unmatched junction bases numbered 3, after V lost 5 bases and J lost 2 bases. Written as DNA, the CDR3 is TGTGCCAGCAGCCCTGACAGGGCTGGGGCCAACGTCCTGACTTTC. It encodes CASSPDRAGANVLTF.

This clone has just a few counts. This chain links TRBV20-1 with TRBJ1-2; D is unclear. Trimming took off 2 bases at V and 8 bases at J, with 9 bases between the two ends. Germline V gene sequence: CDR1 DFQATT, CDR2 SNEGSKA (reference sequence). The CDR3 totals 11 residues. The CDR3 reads CSARSAGGYTF. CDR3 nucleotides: TGCAGTGCTAGATCTGCGGGAGGCTACACCTTC.

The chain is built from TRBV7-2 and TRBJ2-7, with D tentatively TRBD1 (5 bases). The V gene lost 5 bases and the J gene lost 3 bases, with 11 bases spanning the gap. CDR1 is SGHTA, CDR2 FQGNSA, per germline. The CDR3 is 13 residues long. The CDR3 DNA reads TGTGCCAGCAGCCACGGACATCGCTACGAGCAGTACTTC. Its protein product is CASSHGHRYEQYF. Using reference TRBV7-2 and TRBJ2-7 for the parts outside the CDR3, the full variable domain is GAGVSQSPSNKVTEKGKDVELRCDPISGHTALYWYRQSLGQGLEFLIYFQGNSAPDKSGLPSDRFSAERTGGSVSTLTIQRTQQEDSAVYLCASSHGHRYEQYFGPGTRLTVT.

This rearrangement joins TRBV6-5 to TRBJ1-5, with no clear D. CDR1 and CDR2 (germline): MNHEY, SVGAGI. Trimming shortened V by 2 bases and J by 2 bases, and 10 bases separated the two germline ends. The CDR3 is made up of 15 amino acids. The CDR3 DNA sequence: TGTGCCAGCAGTTACGGGGATCTGGGCAATCAGCCCCAGCATTTT. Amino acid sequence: CASSYGDLGNQPQHF.